Listed here are 5 T cell receptor beta chains from one sample, sequenced in a study of OX40 agonist ivuxolimab in advanced cancers. TCRdb's copy holds only in-frame clones and misses some; the assay was immunoSEQ multiplex PCR. The sample has around 99,000 clones, nearly 90% seen once. The sample in question was CD4+ or CD8+ T cells sorted from blood, obtained in a trial of the OX40 agonist ivuxolimab. These receptors all stem from an adult with an advanced solid tumor such as melanoma, head and neck, liver or kidney cancer.

CDR3 DNA: TGTGCCAGCAGTGTAGGGCAGGGAAACACCGGGGAGCTGTTTTTT. Its protein product is CASSVGQGNTGELFF. The genes are TRBV6-1 and TRBJ2-2, with a possible D match to TRBD1 (5 bases). V shed 4 bases and J shed 2 bases, with 11 bases lying between them. This CDR3 has 15 amino acids. CDR1 is MNHNS, CDR2 SASEGT, per germline.

In its sample, this clone was seen once. The chain joins TRBV4-2 to TRBJ1-1; D is perhaps TRBD1 (6 bases). The CDR3 is 16 amino acids. The germline CDR1 and CDR2 sequences are LGHNA and YNFKEQ. V was shortened by 1 base and J by 4 bases, with 16 bases between the two germline ends. CDR3 DNA: TGTGCCAGCAGCCAAGGGAACAGGGCCCAGGGCACTGAAGCTTTCTTT. Protein sequence: CASSQGNRAQGTEAFF.

The chain carries TRBV28 and TRBJ2-6; D is uncertain. Germline V gene data show CDR1 as MDHEN and CDR2 as SYDVKM. The CDR3 runs 14 residues. V was cut by 5 bases and J by 3 bases, with 8 bases left in between. Written as DNA, the CDR3 is TGTGCCAGCAGTCAGGAAGTTGGGGCCAACGTCCTGACTTTC. Protein sequence: CASSQEVGANVLTF.

The chain couples TRBV6-6 to TRBJ2-7; D may match TRBD1 or TRBD2 (5 bases each). Germline CDR1 and CDR2: MNHNY and SVGAGI (reference sequence). Trimming removed 5 bases from V and 3 bases from J, with 8 bases in between. The CDR3 runs to 12 residues. The CDR3 DNA follows: TGTGCCAGCAGTGAGGGGAACTACGAGCAGTACTTC. Amino acids: CASSEGNYEQYF.

The CDR3 loop is CASSPRRTTGELFF. CDR3 DNA: TGTGCCAGTAGTCCCAGAAGAACAACCGGGGAGCTGTTTTTT. This chain links TRBV19 with TRBJ2-2; no definite D call. Trimming took 5 bases from V and 5 from J, leaving 12 bases between them. This CDR3 is 14 amino acids long. Germline loops: CDR1 LNHDA, CDR2 SQIVND (reference sequence).